This TCR beta chain stems from a study of blood T cell repertoires in COVID-19. Study at large: Material from acute and convalescent COVID-19 was sourced from the United States, Italy and Spain. T cells, B-cell-depleted T cells, or PBMCs supplied cDNA or gDNA.

V trimming: 0 bases; J trimming: 1 base; junction bases outside the gene matches: 10. The CDR3 has 19 residues. Germline V gene sequence: CDR1 SGHRS, CDR2 YFSETQ. Method: immunoSEQ multiplex PCR; TCRdb's copy keeps in-frame clones and lacks some. The sample shows approximately 150,000 clones, about 80% of them seen only once. V is TRBV5-1 and J is TRBJ2-2; 9 nucleotides match TRBD2. The clonotype was recovered from a human donor in a cohort sampled during active COVID-19. Sequencing used peripheral blood. The CDR3 nucleotides are TGCGCCAGCAGCTTGGCCAAAAGACTAGCGGCCCTGAACACCGGGGAGCTGTTTTTT. Translated, it gives CASSLAKRLAALNTGELFF.